This TCR beta chain was recorded in a study of early T cells in non-severe SARS-CoV-2 infection (TCRdb year 2021). For the wider study: TCR sequencing used bulk RNA from unsorted whole blood, so alpha and beta chains could not be paired. Summary of the overall study and its limitations: VDJdb matching was skewed toward anti-spike CD8 responses and likely underestimated virus-specific expansions by missing private and CD4 specificities.

Note on this clonotype: What this receptor recognizes is not known. One base away there is no much larger clone; base qualities are not given.

A case-control design nested within a healthcare worker cohort in London, UK, was used, with weekly nasopharyngeal swab PCR tests and blood sampling performed. Healthcare workers were enrolled in the week of the UK lockdown, from 23 to 31 March 2020, and were followed every week for up to 16 weeks. Library preparation was by 5' RACE. TCRdb records NextSeq 500 as the sequencer. The TCR library protocol attached unique molecular identifiers to individual cDNA molecules to correct for sequencing error and PCR bias. TCR alpha and beta chains were both sequenced, and the abundances of alpha and beta sequences in each sample were closely correlated with each other. As for how the authors treated the data: Decombinator V4 was used to annotate TCR sequences for V gene, J gene and CDR3. Expanded TCRs were defined as changing significantly between any two time points under a Poisson model with p below 0.0001. TCR abundances were normalised to the total number of TCRs sequenced in each sample and reported as counts per million. MAIT TCRs were defined by TRAV1-2 paired with TRAJ12, TRAJ20 or TRAJ33, and iNKT TCRs by TRAV10 paired with TRAJ18. A search of VDJdb, accessed on 1 November 2021, was run for TCRs annotated to CMV, EBV and SARS-CoV-2, with TCRs annotated for multiple antigens excluded. TCRdb's own reprocessing of the public reads used fastp at Q25 and MiXCR and kept productive beta chains. Rows are combined by CDR3 protein, so each entry shows the most common genes and DNA. These V and J calls rely on TCRdb rather than the paper's analysis. Here the sample has tens of thousands of distinct CDR3 sequences; more than 5% occur a single time. 7.8% of the sample belongs to the ten largest clones.

The germline V gene specifies KGHDR as CDR1 and SFDVKD as CDR2. Its CDR3 holds 12 amino acids, cysteine through phenylalanine. Left in the record is the CDR3 DNA by itself, 36 bases read in frame from the first base. Trimming takes 0 bases from V and 8 bases from J, and the germline ends sit 4 bases apart. The specimen sequenced was whole blood. The TCR sequence derives from an adult who was a healthcare worker with PCR-confirmed SARS-CoV-2 infection or an uninfected control (not recorded which). The rearranged chain carries TRBV24-1 and TRBJ2-1, with no confident D gene call. The CDR3 protein is CATSDLHYEQFF. The nucleotide sequence is TGTGCCACCAGTGATTTGCACTATGAGCAGTTCTTC.